Following are 22 T cell receptor beta chains from one sample sequenced in a study of blood T cell repertoires in COVID-19. Libraries were prepared by immunoSEQ multiplex PCR; TCRdb keeps only in-frame clonotypes and omits some of them. The profile shows 150,000 to 200,000 clones, 80% to 90% of them singletons. Sequenced sample: peripheral blood. Receptors originate from a man over 45 with active or convalescent COVID-19.

The J gene is TRBJ1-1, the V gene TRBV5-1; tentative D call: TRBD1 (5 bases). Trimming shortened V by 3 bases and J by 7 bases, and 10 bases separated the two germline ends. The CDR3 has 12 residues. The germline CDR1 and CDR2 sequences are SGHRS and YFSETQ. Here the CDR3 DNA reads TGCGCCAGCAGCTCCGGGGGGGTTGAAGCTTTCTTT. This sequence encodes CASSSGGVEAFF. Based on the CDR3 plus reference TRBV5-1 and TRBJ1-1, the full variable domain is KAGVTQTPRYLIKTRGQQVTLSCSPISGHRSVSWYQQTPGQGLQFLFEYFSETQRNKGNFPGRFSGRQFSNSRSEMNVSTLELGDSALYLCASSSGGVEAFFGQGTRLTVV.

The sample holds one count of this clone. The chain joins TRBV12-3 or TRBV12-4 to TRBJ1-2, with 7 bases identical to TRBD1. The CDR3 has 13 residues. Trimming removed 6 bases from V and 13 bases from J; junction bases left unmatched: 14. The CDR3 coding sequence is TGTGCCAGCAGCGTCCTAGGAGGACAGGCGCGCACCTTC. This codes for CASSVLGGQARTF.

The chain combines TRBV5-1 with TRBJ2-5; weak D call: TRBD2 (6 bases). V lost 4 bases to trimming and J lost 1 base, with 11 bases between them. The germline V gene encodes CDR1 SGHRS and CDR2 YFSETQ. CDR3 length equals 14 residues. CDR3 in DNA: TGCGCCAGCAGCGAGGCGGGATTCCAAGAGACCCAGTACTTC. Its translation is CASSEAGFQETQYF.

This chain uses TRBV5-1 with TRBJ2-2; tentatively, D is TRBD2 (5 bases). The germline CDR1 and CDR2 sequences are SGHRS and YFSETQ. CDR3 length: 16 amino acids. V was cut by 1 base and J by 0 bases, with 10 bases left in between. DNA of the CDR3: TGCGCCAGCAGCTTGTCTAGAGGGCCGAACACCGGGGAGCTGTTTTTT. This sequence encodes CASSLSRGPNTGELFF. The entire variable domain, with the rest obtained from reference TRBV5-1 and TRBJ2-2, is as follows: KAGVTQTPRYLIKTRGQQVTLSCSPISGHRSVSWYQQTPGQGLQFLFEYFSETQRNKGNFPGRFSGRQFSNSRSEMNVSTLELGDSALYLCASSLSRGPNTGELFFGEGSRLTVL.

The chain has TRBV18 and TRBJ1-1; perhaps TRBD1 as D (5 bases). Germline V gene sequence: CDR1 KGHSH, CDR2 LQKENI. Trimming left V 2 bases short and J 2 bases short, with 15 bases between. The CDR3 totals 16 residues. CDR3 region: CASSPDIGVINTEAFF. The CDR3, as DNA: TGTGCCAGCTCACCAGACATAGGGGTGATTAACACTGAAGCTTTCTTT. Full variable domain (missing parts from reference TRBV18 and TRBJ1-1): NAGVMQNPRHLVRRRGQEARLRCSPMKGHSHVYWYRQLPEEGLKFMVYLQKENIIDESGMPKERFSAEFPKEGPSILRIQQVVRGDSAAYFCASSPDIGVINTEAFFGQGTRLTVV.

The chain couples TRBV18 to TRBJ2-1, with 7 bases that match TRBD1. The length of the CDR3 is 16 residues. Trimming cost V 0 bases and J 12 bases; bases outside gene matches: 14. Germline V gene lookup returns CDR1 KGHSH and CDR2 LQKENI. CDR3 in DNA: TGTGCCAGCTCACCACCGCTAGGGGGCGAGGCGAGGGCGCAGTTCTTC. Translating it yields CASSPPLGGEARAQFF.

V usage is TRBV19 and J usage is TRBJ1-1; perhaps TRBD1 as D (6 bases). Germline V gene sequence: CDR1 LNHDA, CDR2 SQIVND (reference sequence). The ends were cut back, 6 bases at V and 0 bases at J, with 11 bases in the middle. The CDR3 contains 14 residues. CDR3 in DNA: TGTGCCAGTAGGTCCGGGACATTGAACACTGAAGCTTTCTTT. Amino acid sequence: CASRSGTLNTEAFF.

This chain links TRBV27 with TRBJ2-5, with 8 bases identical to TRBD2. Losses at the gene ends were 1 base for V and 4 bases for J; bases not matched to a gene: 8. This CDR3 region has 16 residues. Germline lookup yields CDR1 MNHEY and CDR2 SMNVEV (reference sequence). CDR3 sequence reads: CASSLFRGGRSETQYF. The CDR3 coding sequence is TGTGCCAGCAGTTTATTTCGGGGGGGAAGATCAGAGACCCAGTACTTC.

V gene TRBV10-1 combines with J gene TRBJ1-2, with a possible D match to TRBD1 (6 bases). With 9 bases removed from V and 8 bases from J, the gap between germline ends came to 16 bases. CDR3 length equals 12 residues. Germline assignment: CDR1 WNHNN and CDR2 SYGVQD (reference sequence). The CDR3 region has the DNA TGCGCCAGTTACGCCCACAGGGAAGGCTACACCTTC. Translated, it gives CASYAHREGYTF.

CDR3 in DNA: TGTGCCAGCAGCAACCTCTTAACAGGGGGCGGCTATGGCTACACCTTC. It translates to CASSNLLTGGGYGYTF. The rearrangement joins TRBV3-1 (or the pseudogene TRBV3-2) to TRBJ1-2; TRBD1 matches 9 bases. The V segment lost 5 bases and the J segment 4 bases; nucleotides outside the gene matches: 11. This CDR3 is built from 16 residues. Looked up from germline, CDR1 is LGHDT and CDR2 is YNNKEL (reference sequence).

J is TRBJ2-1 and V is TRBV7-2, with D perhaps TRBD1 (6 bases). The V end was cut by 2 bases, the J end by 2 bases, with 7 bases between. The CDR3 length is 14 residues. CDR1 and CDR2 (germline): SGHTA, FQGNSA. This CDR3 is CASSLRTAYNEQFF. The CDR3 bases are TGTGCCAGCAGCTTAAGGACAGCCTACAATGAGCAGTTCTTC.

The rearrangement joins TRBV10-3 to TRBJ1-1; D unclear. The CDR3 contains 14 residues. V gave up 3 bases and J gave up 5 bases, with 13 bases separating them. Germline-derived CDR1 and CDR2 are ENHRY and SYGVKD. CDR3 in DNA: TGTGCCATCAGTGATAACGGAGGGAGAACTGAAGCTTTCTTT. It is translated as CAISDNGGRTEAFF.

V is TRBV20-1 and J is TRBJ2-1, with 7 bases that match TRBD2. The CDR3 runs to 15 residues. Germline lookup yields CDR1 DFQATT and CDR2 SNEGSKA (reference sequence). V trimming: 3 bases; J trimming: 6 bases; junction bases outside the gene matches: 11. CDR3 sequence reads: CSASKGGRGSNEQFF. CDR3 in DNA: TGCAGTGCTAGTAAGGGCGGGAGAGGGTCCAATGAGCAGTTCTTC.

In this sample, this clone turned up once. The rearrangement joins TRBV10-1 to TRBJ1-1; TRBD1 matches 7 bases. There are 13 residues in the CDR3. The junction had 11 bases not matched to a gene; V was cut back by 5 bases and J by 11 bases. CDR1 WNHNN and CDR2 SYGVQD come from the germline V gene (reference sequence). This chain's CDR3 is CASSKVLEGAAFF. DNA for the CDR3: TGCGCCAGCAGTAAAGTATTGGAGGGGGCCGCTTTCTTT.

The rearrangement joins TRBV19 to TRBJ1-2; D gene uncertain. The CDR3 totals 15 residues. CDR1 and CDR2 from the germline V gene are LNHDA and SQIVND (reference sequence). Trimming took off 0 bases at V and 4 bases at J, with 12 bases between the two ends. The CDR3: CASSIEGSVSYGYTF. The CDR3 coding sequence is TGTGCCAGTAGTATAGAAGGCAGCGTCTCCTATGGCTACACCTTC. Looking up the rest from reference TRBV19 and TRBJ1-2 gives the full variable domain: DGGITQSPKYLFRKEGQNVTLSCEQNLNHDAMYWYRQDPGQGLRLIYYSQIVNDFQKGDIAEGYSVSREKKESFPLTVTSAQKNPTAFYLCASSIEGSVSYGYTFGSGTRLTVV.

The rearrangement uses TRBV6-5 and TRBJ2-3, with 7 bases matching TRBD1. The germline V gene has CDR1 MNHEY and CDR2 SVGAGI. V lost 2 bases, J lost 4 bases, and 0 bases stayed unmatched. This CDR3 is built from 13 residues. Here the CDR3 reads CASSYDRADTQYF. The CDR3 DNA reads TGTGCCAGCAGTTACGACAGGGCAGATACGCAGTATTTT.

The chain employs TRBV9 and TRBJ2-5; possibly TRBD1 for D (5 bases). This CDR3 has 13 amino acids. Trimming removed 3 bases at V and 5 bases at J, with 11 bases between. The germline gives CDR1 SGDLS, CDR2 YYNGEE. CDR3 sequence: CASSAGLRETQYF. The CDR3 nucleotides read TGTGCCAGCAGCGCAGGGTTACGGGAGACCCAGTACTTC.

This chain uses TRBV25-1 with TRBJ1-2; D is undetermined. The CDR3 is made up of 15 amino acids. V was cut by 3 bases and J by 4 bases, with 15 bases left in between. CDR1 is MGHDK and CDR2 is SYGVNS in the germline V gene. CDR3: CASSDGVEGSYGYTF. CDR3 sequence (DNA): TGTGCCAGCAGTGACGGAGTCGAGGGTAGCTATGGCTACACCTTC.

This clone was recorded only once. This sequence joins TRBV7-3 and TRBJ2-3; 8 nucleotides match TRBD2. Germline assignment: CDR1 SGHTA and CDR2 FQGTGA. This CDR3 is 14 amino acids long. J gave up 4 bases and V 3 bases, and 3 bases lay outside the gene matches. CDR3 DNA: TGTGCCAGCAGCTTCCTAGCGGGTCCAGATACGCAGTATTTT. It codes for CASSFLAGPDTQYF.

The chain couples TRBV2 to TRBJ1-4, with D perhaps TRBD1 (6 bases). The V end lost 3 bases, the J end lost 7 bases, and 12 bases lay between the germline ends. Germline V gene lookup returns CDR1 SNHLY and CDR2 FYNNEI. There are 14 residues in the CDR3. CDR3 in amino acids: CASSEAGGREKLFF. CDR3 nucleotide sequence: TGTGCCAGCAGTGAGGCGGGGGGCCGTGAAAAACTGTTTTTT.

This clone was detected once. This sequence joins TRBV10-3 and TRBJ2-2; TRBD2 matches at 9 bases. The CDR3 loop spans 16 amino acids. Looked up from germline, CDR1 is ENHRY and CDR2 is SYGVKD. After removal of 3 bases from V and 3 bases from J, the junction contained 5 bases not matched to a gene. DNA for the CDR3: TGTGCCATCAGTGATATTGCGGGGGGGGACACCGGGGAGCTGTTTTTT. It encodes CAISDIAGGDTGELFF.

This clone was seen more than once but under ten times. This rearrangement joins TRBV19 to TRBJ1-6; D is uncertain. Germline V CDR1 and CDR2: LNHDA, SQIVND (reference sequence). The V end was cut by 5 bases, the J end by 11 bases, with 4 bases between. The CDR3 contains 10 residues. Here the CDR3 reads CASSGPPLHF. In DNA form, the CDR3 reads TGTGCCAGTAGTGGGCCACCCCTCCACTTT.